Listed here are 31 T cell receptor beta chains from one sample, sequenced in a study of shared clonotypes between healthy human individuals. Libraries were prepared by immunoSEQ multiplex PCR; TCRdb keeps only in-frame clonotypes and omits some of them. Of about 2.1 million clones listed, over 85% are singletons. As defined, naive CD8 cells were CD45RO-negative and positively selected for CCR7, with terminally differentiated effector memory CD45RA+ cells excluded. The sequencing input was naive CD8+ T cells from PBMCs. The receptors shown here come from a man younger than 35 in good health. Some clones in this sample may be carry-over from other donors' samples.

The gene calls are TRBV28 and TRBJ2-7; 7 bases match TRBD2. CDR3 length: 14 residues. Per the germline V gene, CDR1 is MDHEN and CDR2 is SYDVKM. Losses at the gene ends were 3 bases for V and 5 bases for J; bases not matched to a gene: 7. CDR3 coding DNA: TGTGCCAGCAGTTTTGCGCGGGAGATCGACGAGCAGTACTTC. Its translation: CASSFAREIDEQYF.

The rearrangement uses TRBV15 and TRBJ2-3; TRBD2 matches 13 bases. The CDR3 is 21 amino acids. Per germline, CDR1 LNHNV and CDR2 YYDKDF (reference sequence). V lost 0 bases, J lost 5 bases, and 17 bases stayed unmatched. This chain's CDR3 is CATSRESGILGLAGHGDTQYF. The CDR3 nucleotides read TGTGCCACCAGCAGAGAGTCGGGGATCTTGGGACTAGCGGGACACGGAGATACGCAGTATTTT.

Details on this clone: This sample also contains other DNA sequences that code for the same CDR3. This chain joins TRBV9 and TRBJ2-3; 7 bases map to TRBD2. The V and J ends lost 0 bases and 3 bases, in that order; junction bases with no gene match: 4. Per the germline V gene, CDR1 is SGDLS and CDR2 is YYNGEE. The CDR3 runs 15 residues. CDR3 in amino acids: CASSVGGRRTDTQYF. CDR3 coding DNA: TGTGCCAGCAGCGTAGGCGGGAGAAGGACAGATACGCAGTATTTT.

The rearrangement links TRBV6-5 to TRBJ1-1; no clear D gene. In germline, CDR1 is MNHEY, CDR2 SVGAGI. The CDR3 loop spans 11 amino acids. The V and J ends lost 8 bases and 6 bases respectively, with 10 bases between them. As DNA, the CDR3 is TGTGCCAGCGGGAGGCAGCCTGAAGCTTTCTTT. It specifies CASGRQPEAFF.

This clone was recorded only once. The V and J genes are TRBV27 and TRBJ1-1; D is unresolved. V was trimmed by 3 bases and J by 1 base, leaving 9 bases between them. The CDR3 has 14 residues. The germline gives CDR1 MNHEY, CDR2 SMNVEV (reference sequence). CDR3 sequence reads: CASSFRHQNTEAFF. The DNA of the CDR3 is TGTGCCAGCAGTTTTCGACATCAGAACACTGAAGCTTTCTTT.

The chain joins TRBV27 to TRBJ2-5; no clear D gene. CDR3 length equals 13 residues. Germline V gives CDR1 MNHEY, CDR2 SMNVEV (reference sequence). V was clipped by 7 bases and J by 5 bases, with 14 bases between them. CDR3 sequence reads: CASTFHPKETQYF. The CDR3, as DNA: TGTGCCAGCACCTTTCACCCTAAGGAGACCCAGTACTTC.

The CDR3 is CASSSGSVDSNQPQHF. CDR3 in DNA: TGTGCCAGCTCAAGTGGATCGGTGGACAGCAATCAGCCCCAGCATTTT. This chain joins TRBV28 and TRBJ1-5; D is uncertain. Trimming pared 8 bases from V and 1 base from J, leaving 18 bases between. Germline CDR1 reads MDHEN; CDR2 reads SYDVKM. The CDR3 is 16 amino acids.

The chain couples TRBV27 to TRBJ2-7; a weak D match, TRBD2 (6 bases). Trimming cost V 5 bases and J 5 bases, with 19 bases left between them. Germline V CDR1 and CDR2: MNHEY, SMNVEV (reference sequence). The CDR3 covers 15 residues. This chain's CDR3 is CASSPRGRNTDEQYF. In DNA, the CDR3 is TGTGCCAGCAGTCCTCGGGGGAGGAATACGGACGAGCAGTACTTC.

V and J are TRBV5-5 and TRBJ1-5; weak D call: TRBD1 (6 bases). V dropped 2 bases and J dropped 2 bases, with 14 bases sitting between them. The CDR3 has 16 residues. Per the germline V gene, CDR1 is SGHKS and CDR2 is YYEKEE (reference sequence). The CDR3 protein is CASSLRGALGNQPQHF. The CDR3, as DNA: TGTGCCAGCAGCTTACGGGGGGCGCTGGGCAATCAGCCCCAGCATTTT.

V and J are TRBV28 and TRBJ2-5; the D gene could be TRBD1 or TRBD2 (5 bases each). The CDR3 is 14 residues long. Germline CDR1 MDHEN, CDR2 SYDVKM. Trimming cost V 3 bases and J 4 bases, with 12 bases left between them. CDR3 in DNA: TGTGCCAGCAGTTTCGGGGCAGGGCGAGAGACCCAGTACTTC. It translates to CASSFGAGRETQYF.

This chain connects TRBV27 to TRBJ2-4; unclear D gene. V was trimmed by 6 bases and J by 3 bases, leaving 21 bases between them. Looked up from germline, CDR1 is MNHEY and CDR2 is SMNVEV (reference sequence). The CDR3 extends over 17 amino acids. CDR3 residues: CASSQISIINDKNIQYF. As DNA, the CDR3 is TGTGCCAGCAGCCAGATCAGCATAATAAATGACAAAAACATTCAGTACTTC.

The V and J genes are TRBV19 and TRBJ2-1; 14 nucleotides line up with TRBD2. The trim removed 7 bases at V and 7 bases at J, leaving 12 bases unmatched. Germline assignment: CDR1 LNHDA and CDR2 SQIVND (reference sequence). The CDR3 length is 17 residues. CDR3 in DNA: TGTGCCAGTAACAAGGGGCTTGGACTAGCGGGGGGAAATGAGCAGTTCTTC. This codes for CASNKGLGLAGGNEQFF.

The chain employs TRBV6-5 and TRBJ1-1; possible D gene TRBD1, 5 bases. The CDR3 runs to 14 residues. The V gene's germline CDR1 is MNHEY and CDR2 SVGAGI. Trimming left V 6 bases short and J 5 bases short, with 16 bases between. The CDR3 DNA reads TGTGCCAGCAGCCCTCAAGGGGCGCCAACTGAAGCTTTCTTT. Protein product: CASSPQGAPTEAFF.

The chain uses TRBV5-4 and TRBJ2-7; the D is unclear. The CDR3 spans 12 residues. V lost 3 bases, J lost 7 bases, and 11 bases lay in between. CDR1 and CDR2 (germline): SGHNT, YYREEE (reference sequence). The CDR3, as DNA: TGTGCCAGCAGCTCGACTCGGCGGGAGCAGTACTTC. Protein product: CASSSTRREQYF.

The chain recombines TRBV7-8 with TRBJ2-1; possibly TRBD1 or TRBD2 for D (6 bases each). Germline V gene lookup returns CDR1 SGHVS and CDR2 FQNEAQ. The length of the CDR3 is 17 residues. Between the trimmed V and J ends, which lost 3 bases and 6 bases, there was a span of 21 bases. Here the CDR3 reads CASSLGARDFTVNEQFF. For the CDR3, the DNA is TGTGCCAGCAGCTTGGGGGCCCGGGACTTCACGGTCAATGAGCAGTTCTTC.

In the case of this clone: Other nucleotide sequences in the sample specify the same CDR3. V gene TRBV2 combines with J gene TRBJ2-5, with D uncertain. CDR3 length equals 12 residues. Germline V gives CDR1 SNHLY, CDR2 FYNNEI. V lost 6 bases and J lost 2, with 7 bases in between. CDR3 coding DNA: TGTGCCAGCAGAGGCTATCAAGAGACCCAGTACTTC. Translated: CASRGYQETQYF.

The genes are TRBV7-3 and TRBJ2-5, with 9 positions matching TRBD2. The J call may be in error: the DNA end matches TRBJ2-7 better. CDR1 and CDR2 (germline): SGHTA, FQGTGA. The CDR3 covers 15 residues. CDR3 sequence reads: CASSLIAGVSYEQYF. Written as DNA, the CDR3 is TGTGCCAGCAGCTTAATAGCGGGAGTAAGCTACGAGCAGTACTTC.

The rearrangement joins TRBV19 to TRBJ2-4, with D possibly being TRBD1 (6 bases). The ends were cut back, 10 bases at V and 4 bases at J, with 11 bases in the middle. The germline V gene encodes CDR1 LNHDA and CDR2 SQIVND (reference sequence). The CDR3 is 12 amino acids. The CDR3 region is CATLGQKNIQYF. In DNA form, the CDR3 reads TGTGCCACCCTAGGACAGAAAAACATTCAGTACTTC.

V is TRBV28 and J is TRBJ2-2, with D perhaps matching TRBD2 (6 bases). Germline V lookup: CDR1 MDHEN, CDR2 SYDVKM. This CDR3 region has 13 residues. V was pared by 3 bases and J by 5 bases, with 7 bases between. CDR3 coding DNA: TGTGCCAGCAGTTTCGCGGGAACCGGGGAGCTGTTTTTT. This sequence encodes CASSFAGTGELFF.

Note on this clone: Other DNA sequences in this sample translate to the same CDR3. This sequence joins TRBV27 and TRBJ2-1; D is uncertain. The CDR3 covers 11 residues. With 7 bases removed from V and 4 bases from J, the gap between germline ends came to 5 bases. Germline V gives CDR1 MNHEY, CDR2 SMNVEV (reference sequence). For the CDR3, the DNA is TGTGCCAGCACCTCTTACAATGAGCAGTTCTTC. Encoded protein: CASTSYNEQFF.

This chain joins TRBV29-1 and TRBJ2-7; D unresolved. Trimming shortened V by 4 bases and J by 5 bases, and 12 bases separated the two germline ends. CDR3 length: 12 residues. Germline lookup yields CDR1 SQVTM and CDR2 ANQGSEA. In DNA, the CDR3 is TGCAGCGTTGCGGTCAATCTCGACGAGCAGTACTTC. It specifies CSVAVNLDEQYF.

In regard to this clone: The same CDR3 also results from other DNA sequences found in this sample. This sequence joins TRBV28 and TRBJ1-1, with 9 positions matching TRBD1. The germline V gene has CDR1 MDHEN and CDR2 SYDVKM. V lost 4 bases and J lost 4; bases outside the gene matches: 4. This CDR3 is built from 14 residues. CDR3 protein: CASSYRGRGTEAFF. CDR3 DNA sequence: TGTGCCAGCAGTTACAGGGGGCGTGGCACTGAAGCTTTCTTT.

V usage is TRBV10-3 and J usage is TRBJ2-2; maybe TRBD1 (5 bases). V shed 4 bases and J shed 3 bases, with 18 bases lying between them. Germline loops: CDR1 ENHRY, CDR2 SYGVKD. The CDR3 length is 17 residues. CDR3 DNA sequence: TGTGCCATCAGTGCTGGACAAGTCGAGAGGCACACCGGGGAGCTGTTTTTT. It codes for CAISAGQVERHTGELFF.

This chain connects TRBV29-1 to TRBJ2-1, with D tentatively TRBD1 or TRBD2 (5 bases each). Between the trimmed V and J ends, which lost 5 bases and 2 bases, there was a span of 13 bases. The CDR3 sequence is 14 residues long. CDR1 SQVTM and CDR2 ANQGSEA come from the germline V gene. Here the CDR3 DNA reads TGCAGCGTTCGGGTGGGGACGGCCTACAATGAGCAGTTCTTC. The encoded protein is CSVRVGTAYNEQFF.

The chain recombines TRBV28 with TRBJ2-7, with 7 bases matching TRBD1. The CDR3 is 11 residues long. Germline loops: CDR1 MDHEN, CDR2 SYDVKM. Trimming at V came to 8 bases and at J to 6 bases, leaving 4 bases not matched to a gene. The CDR3 is CASGGQTEQYF. CDR3 nucleotides: TGTGCCAGCGGGGGACAGACCGAGCAGTACTTC.

CDR3 in amino acids: CASSFMTSGGYNEQFF. The DNA of the CDR3 is TGTGCCAGCAGCTTCATGACTAGCGGGGGGTACAATGAGCAGTTCTTC. The chain joins TRBV7-3 to TRBJ2-1, with 13 bases aligning to TRBD2. The length of the CDR3 is 16 residues. Losses at the gene ends were 3 bases for V and 4 bases for J; bases not matched to a gene: 3. Germline-derived CDR1 and CDR2 are SGHTA and FQGTGA.

This sequence joins TRBV7-8 and TRBJ1-2, with 9 bases aligning to TRBD1. Germline trimming cut 1 base from V and 5 bases from J; bases unmatched to any gene: 8. The CDR3 contains 16 residues. Germline lookup yields CDR1 SGHVS and CDR2 FQNEAQ. The CDR3 sequence: CASSLVRTGVRYGYTF. CDR3 DNA sequence: TGTGCCAGCAGCTTAGTCCGGACAGGGGTAAGGTATGGCTACACCTTC.

The chain carries TRBV4-3 and TRBJ2-1, with TRBD1 matching over 7 bases. This CDR3 is built from 16 residues. Germline CDR1 LGHNA, CDR2 YSLEER. The junction had 7 bases not matched to a gene; V was cut back by 0 bases and J by 5 bases. This chain's CDR3 is CASSQDGTAINNEQFF. In nucleotides, the CDR3 is TGCGCCAGCAGCCAAGATGGGACAGCAATCAACAATGAGCAGTTCTTC.

This clone was seen a handful of times. The chain couples TRBV19 to TRBJ1-2, with 8 bases aligning to TRBD1. Per germline, CDR1 LNHDA and CDR2 SQIVND (reference sequence). The V segment lost 6 bases and the J segment 6 bases; nucleotides outside the gene matches: 9. CDR3 size: 14 residues. CDR3: CASSLDRGRHGYTF. CDR3 bases: TGTGCCAGTAGCCTTGACAGGGGACGGCATGGCTACACCTTC.

The chain is built from TRBV28 and TRBJ2-7; no clear D gene. The CDR3 runs to 14 residues. V lost 8 bases and J 4 bases, leaving 18 bases between the germline ends. Germline V CDR1 and CDR2: MDHEN, SYDVKM. The CDR3 region has the DNA TGTGCCAGCTCTGGCCTTTCAGCTGGATACGAGCAGTACTTC. It encodes CASSGLSAGYEQYF.

V gene TRBV9 combines with J gene TRBJ2-2, with 10 nucleotides matching TRBD2. The CDR3 totals 18 residues. V gave up 4 bases and J gave up 0 bases; unmatched junction bases: 9. Per the germline V gene, CDR1 is SGDLS and CDR2 is YYNGEE. CDR3 DNA: TGTGCCAGCAGCATCCGGACTAGCGGCACCTCGAACACCGGGGAGCTGTTTTTT. Its translation: CASSIRTSGTSNTGELFF.